These 28 T cell receptor beta chains came from one sample sequenced in a study of shared clonotypes between healthy human individuals. The protocol was immunoSEQ multiplex PCR, while the TCRdb copy is restricted to in-frame clones and leaves out a portion. The sample includes roughly 1.5 million clones, under 99% seen only once; the top ten take around 0.45%. Sample: naive CD4+ T cells sorted from blood. Subset of the sample: CD45RA+ positively selected. The receptors here all came from a man aged 25-40 years in good health.

The chain has TRBV9 and TRBJ2-2, with a tentative D call TRBD2 (5 bases). CDR3 length: 14 amino acids. Trimming removed 6 bases at V and 7 bases at J, with 16 bases between. Germline V gene data show CDR1 as SGDLS and CDR2 as YYNGEE. This chain's CDR3 is CASTRDGFSGELFF. Here the CDR3 DNA reads TGTGCCAGCACTCGGGATGGGTTCAGCGGGGAGCTGTTTTTT.

The chain uses TRBV28 and TRBJ1-5; D remains ambiguous. The germline V gene has CDR1 MDHEN and CDR2 SYDVKM. V dropped 7 bases and J dropped 3 bases, with 16 bases sitting between them. The CDR3 has 15 amino acids. Here the CDR3 DNA reads TGTGCCAGCAAACCAGGACCGGCTTTCAATCAGCCCCAGCATTTT. Translated: CASKPGPAFNQPQHF.

The chain recombines TRBV9 with TRBJ2-1; no reliable D call. The CDR3 is 15 amino acids. The V and J ends lost 0 bases and 3 bases respectively, with 10 bases between them. Germline V gene lookup returns CDR1 SGDLS and CDR2 YYNGEE. The CDR3 coding sequence is TGTGCCAGCAGCGTAGATTTAGGGCACTACAATGAGCAGTTCTTC. Its protein is CASSVDLGHYNEQFF.

This rearrangement joins TRBV5-5 to TRBJ2-1; 11 nucleotides line up with TRBD2. The germline V gene has CDR1 SGHKS and CDR2 YYEKEE (reference sequence). CDR3 length: 16 residues. J was trimmed by 0 bases and V by 5 bases; bases with no gene match: 4. This CDR3 reads CASSLGLAGSYNEQFF. Here the CDR3 DNA reads TGTGCCAGCAGTCTTGGACTAGCGGGCTCCTACAATGAGCAGTTCTTC.

V gene TRBV19 combines with J gene TRBJ2-7; 7 bases map to TRBD1. The CDR3 spans 18 residues. Trimming at V came to 4 bases and at J to 4 bases, leaving 19 bases not matched to a gene. Germline V gives CDR1 LNHDA, CDR2 SQIVND (reference sequence). CDR3 nucleotide sequence: TGTGCCAGTAGTACCTATATACCTCTGACAGGGACCAGGTACGAGCAGTACTTC. It is translated as CASSTYIPLTGTRYEQYF.

This chain connects TRBV29-1 to TRBJ2-3; 9 bases align to TRBD2. This CDR3 is 16 amino acids long. Germline loops: CDR1 SQVTM, CDR2 ANQGSEA. With V trimmed by 6 bases and J by 7 bases, 17 bases remained unmatched. CDR3 DNA: TGCAGCGTAGCTCGTCGACTAGCGGAGGACCTTCATACGCAGTATTTT. It translates to CSVARRLAEDLHTQYF.

This clone was seen once. The chain is built from TRBV5-5 and TRBJ2-7; 7 nucleotides align to TRBD1. Trimming removed 0 bases from V and 4 bases from J; junction bases left unmatched: 16. The CDR3 has 18 residues. Germline-derived CDR1 and CDR2 are SGHKS and YYEKEE (reference sequence). The CDR3 bases are TGTGCCAGCAGCTTGGGGACAGGCGCCGGGACAACCATGTACGAGCAGTACTTC. This codes for CASSLGTGAGTTMYEQYF.

The chain carries TRBV7-9 and TRBJ2-2; 8 bases are a match to TRBD1. CDR1 is SEHNR and CDR2 is FQNEAQ in the germline V gene (reference sequence). The CDR3 spans 17 residues. Trimming removed 5 bases from V and 2 bases from J; junction bases left unmatched: 10. CDR3 DNA: TGTGCCAGCAGCCCACCGCCAGGACAGGGAAACACCGGGGAGCTGTTTTTT. It translates to CASSPPPGQGNTGELFF.

CDR3 loop: CASSLALGLLGNEQFF. The CDR3 DNA reads as TGTGCCAGCAGCTTAGCGTTGGGGTTGCTTGGCAATGAGCAGTTCTTC. V gene TRBV7-9 combines with J gene TRBJ2-1, with D hard to call. V was trimmed by 0 bases and J by 6 bases, leaving 15 bases between them. Germline V lookup: CDR1 SEHNR, CDR2 FQNEAQ (reference sequence). This CDR3 has 16 amino acids. Drawing the rest from reference TRBV7-9 and TRBJ2-1, the complete variable domain is DTGVSQNPRHKITKRGQNVTFRCDPISEHNRLYWYRQTLGQGPEFLTYFQNEAQLEKSRLLSDRFSAERPKGSFSTLEIQRTEQGDSAMYLCASSLALGLLGNEQFFGPGTRLTVL.

A single count supports this clone. The chain has TRBV7-3 and TRBJ2-1; maybe TRBD2 (7 bases). This CDR3 comprises 14 residues. Germline V gene sequence: CDR1 SGHTA, CDR2 FQGTGA. V lost 2 bases, J lost 9 bases, and 14 bases lay in between. CDR3 DNA sequence: TGTGCCAGCAGCTTACTCCCGGGGGGCGGTGAGCAGTTCTTC. Translation: CASSLLPGGGEQFF. Together with reference TRBV7-3 and TRBJ2-1, the CDR3 gives the full variable domain: GAGVSQTPSNKVTEKGKYVELRCDPISGHTALYWYRQSLGQGPEFLIYFQGTGAADDSGLPNDRFFAVRPEGSVSTLKIQRTERGDSAVYLCASSLLPGGGEQFFGPGTRLTVL.

The J gene is TRBJ2-7, the V gene TRBV28, with D perhaps matching TRBD1 (6 bases). Germline CDR1 and CDR2: MDHEN and SYDVKM. The CDR3 covers 12 residues. V was clipped by 4 bases and J by 13 bases, with 17 bases between them. CDR3 amino acids: CASSSVGDTIYF. In DNA, the CDR3 is TGTGCCAGCAGTTCCGTCGGGGACACTATATACTTC.

J is TRBJ1-2 and V is TRBV6-4; maybe TRBD1 (6 bases). The CDR3 loop spans 15 amino acids. V was trimmed by 6 bases and J by 3 bases, leaving 17 bases between them. Germline values: CDR1 MRHNA, CDR2 SNTAGT. The CDR3 spells CASSVTGHQYYGYTF. In DNA form, the CDR3 reads TGTGCCAGCAGCGTTACGGGACATCAGTACTATGGCTACACCTTC.

The J gene is TRBJ2-1, the V gene TRBV5-4; possible D gene TRBD2, 5 bases. Germline V CDR1 and CDR2: SGHNT, YYREEE (reference sequence). CDR3 length: 13 residues. Trimming removed 0 bases from V and 6 bases from J, with 7 bases in between. The CDR3 spells CASSLVGSNEQFF. DNA of the CDR3: TGTGCCAGCAGCTTGGTGGGGAGCAATGAGCAGTTCTTC.

The chain has TRBV7-9 and TRBJ2-1; D might be TRBD1 or TRBD2, each matching 5 bases. Looked up from germline, CDR1 is SEHNR and CDR2 is FQNEAQ (reference sequence). CDR3 length: 14 amino acids. Trimming took off 6 bases at V and 2 bases at J, with 11 bases between the two ends. CDR3 DNA sequence: TGTGCCAGCAGTTCACTAGGGGCCTACAATGAGCAGTTCTTC. Its protein is CASSSLGAYNEQFF.

J is TRBJ2-5 and V is TRBV29-1; 9 bases line up with TRBD1. V shed 7 bases and J 7 bases; nucleotides not matched to a gene: 16. Germline V lookup: CDR1 SQVTM, CDR2 ANQGSEA. The CDR3 extends over 15 amino acids. CDR3 bases: TGCAGCGGTTTTTCCGGGACAGGGATCCGGGGGACCCAGTACTTC. Translated: CSGFSGTGIRGTQYF.

This clone was detected once. This chain uses TRBV12-5 with TRBJ2-1; D is possibly TRBD1 (6 bases). The CDR3 is 15 residues long. Looked up from germline, CDR1 is LGHNT and CDR2 is FRNRAP. Trimming pared 1 base from V and 7 bases from J, leaving 14 bases between. CDR3: CASGLARGRENEQFF. The CDR3 DNA sequence: TGTGCTAGTGGTTTGGCCAGGGGCAGGGAAAATGAGCAGTTCTTC.

This chain connects TRBV18 to TRBJ2-2, with D uncertain. The CDR3 is 14 amino acids. Germline CDR1 is KGHSH and CDR2 is LQKENI. V was trimmed by 0 bases and J by 4 bases, leaving 6 bases between them. The CDR3 DNA sequence: TGTGCCAGCTCACCACCAGCTACCACCGGGGAGCTGTTTTTT. Residues: CASSPPATTGELFF.

The V and J genes are TRBV5-8 and TRBJ2-3; 9 bases match TRBD2. V dropped 4 bases and J dropped 3; count of bases not matched to a gene: 3. Germline V CDR1 and CDR2: SGHTS, YDEGEE. There are 14 residues in the CDR3. The CDR3 nucleotides are TGTGCCAGCAGCCCCCTAGCGGGAACAGATACGCAGTATTTT. Amino acids: CASSPLAGTDTQYF.

The V and J genes are TRBV14 and TRBJ2-2, with D perhaps given as TRBD1 or TRBD2 (5 bases each). The CDR3 loop spans 15 amino acids. V was pared by 4 bases and J by 2 bases, with 11 bases between. CDR1 and CDR2 from the germline V gene are SGHDN and FVKESK. The CDR3 is CASSPRRGNTGELFF. CDR3 nucleotide sequence: TGTGCCAGCAGCCCGCGACGGGGCAACACCGGGGAGCTGTTTTTT. The full variable domain, in which reference TRBV14 and TRBJ2-2 provide the parts outside the CDR3, is EAGVTQFPSHSVIEKGQTVTLRCDPISGHDNLYWYRRVMGKEIKFLLHFVKESKQDESGMPNNRFLAERTGGTYSTLKVQPAELEDSGVYFCASSPRRGNTGELFFGEGSRLTVL.

Worth noting for this clone: The sample has other DNA sequences that encode this CDR3 too. This chain joins TRBV6-5 and TRBJ2-7, with 7 bases lining up with TRBD1. This CDR3 spans 15 amino acids. Germline CDR1 reads MNHEY; CDR2 reads SVGAGI. J was trimmed by 4 bases and V by 0 bases; bases with no gene match: 6. The CDR3 DNA sequence: TGTGCCAGCAGTTACTCGGGTGACAGGGTATACGAGCAGTACTTC. Translating it yields CASSYSGDRVYEQYF.

The chain recombines TRBV6-4 with TRBJ1-4; 8 bases agree with TRBD1. The CDR3 loop spans 20 amino acids. The germline gives CDR1 MRHNA, CDR2 SNTAGT. The trim removed 0 bases at V and 7 bases at J, leaving 19 bases unmatched. CDR3 residues: CASSDSLGAGGPLRGEKLFF. In nucleotides, the CDR3 is TGTGCCAGCAGTGACTCATTGGGGGCAGGGGGCCCATTGCGCGGTGAAAAACTGTTTTTT.

The V call is TRBV21-1, the J call TRBJ1-1. TRBV21-1 is a pseudogene locus. The CDR3 is 14 amino acids. The CDR3 sequence is CASSIRGGFTEAFF. CDR3 coding DNA: TGTGCCAGCAGCATACGTGGGGGGTTCACTGAAGCTTTCTTT.

CDR3 nucleotide sequence: TGCGCCAGCAGCCCCCCGCCGGCCATAGCGGGAGGGGGCTACAATGAGCAGTTCTTC. It encodes CASSPPPAIAGGGYNEQFF. V and J are TRBV4-1 and TRBJ2-1, with TRBD2 matching 11 bases. The CDR3 runs to 19 residues. J lost 3 bases, V lost 4 bases, and 14 bases had no gene match. CDR1 and CDR2 from the germline V gene are MGHRA and YSYEKL.

This rearrangement joins TRBV10-2 to TRBJ2-1; 7 bases fit TRBD2. Germline-derived CDR1 and CDR2 are WSHSY and SAAADI. With V trimmed by 3 bases and J by 9 bases, 5 bases remained unmatched. The CDR3 covers 13 residues. The chain's CDR3 is CASSDPGRAEQFF. In DNA form, the CDR3 reads TGCGCCAGCAGTGACCCGGGGAGGGCTGAGCAGTTCTTC.

This chain uses TRBV27 with TRBJ2-1; D might be TRBD1 or TRBD2, each matching 5 bases. This CDR3 contains 16 residues. V was pared by 7 bases and J by 0 bases, with 16 bases between. Germline V gene data show CDR1 as MNHEY and CDR2 as SMNVEV (reference sequence). As DNA, the CDR3 is TGTGCCAGCATTTCCTCGGGACCCAGCTCCTACAATGAGCAGTTCTTC. It yields the protein CASISSGPSSYNEQFF.

The chain recombines TRBV18 with TRBJ2-1; no firm D call. This CDR3 region has 14 residues. Between the trimmed V and J ends, which lost 1 base and 9 bases, there was a span of 13 bases. Germline CDR1 KGHSH, CDR2 LQKENI. CDR3 residues: CASSPLISNSEQFF. The CDR3 DNA reads as TGTGCCAGCTCACCACTAATTAGCAACAGTGAGCAGTTCTTC.

This chain connects TRBV20-1 to TRBJ2-5; D not resolved. This CDR3 has 11 residues. Trimming pared 1 base from V and 5 bases from J, leaving 5 bases between. CDR1 DFQATT and CDR2 SNEGSKA come from the germline V gene (reference sequence). CDR3 in DNA: TGCAGTGCTAGAGGGTGGGAGACCCAGTACTTC. Its translation: CSARGWETQYF.

This chain connects TRBV29-1 to TRBJ2-7; D gene ambiguous. Germline loops: CDR1 SQVTM, CDR2 ANQGSEA. This CDR3 has 14 amino acids. Trimming shortened V by 4 bases and J by 0 bases, and 13 bases separated the two germline ends. The CDR3 DNA is TGCAGCGTTGCCCCAACCCAGAACTCCTACGAGCAGTACTTC. Protein sequence: CSVAPTQNSYEQYF.